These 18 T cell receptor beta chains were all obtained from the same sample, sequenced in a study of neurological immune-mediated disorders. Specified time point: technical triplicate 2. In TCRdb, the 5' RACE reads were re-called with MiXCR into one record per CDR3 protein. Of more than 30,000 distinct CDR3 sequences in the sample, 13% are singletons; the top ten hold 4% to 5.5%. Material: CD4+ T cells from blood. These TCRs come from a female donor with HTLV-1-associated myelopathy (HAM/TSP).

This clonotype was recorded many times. CDR3 sequence reads: CSGSEGYEQYF. CDR3 sequence (DNA): TGCAGCGGCAGCGAGGGCTACGAGCAGTACTTC. This chain connects TRBV29-1 to TRBJ2-7; possibly TRBD2 for D (5 bases). Germline CDR1 is SQVTM and CDR2 is ANQGSEA. V was trimmed by 7 bases and J by 3 bases, leaving 10 bases between them. This CDR3 region has 11 residues.

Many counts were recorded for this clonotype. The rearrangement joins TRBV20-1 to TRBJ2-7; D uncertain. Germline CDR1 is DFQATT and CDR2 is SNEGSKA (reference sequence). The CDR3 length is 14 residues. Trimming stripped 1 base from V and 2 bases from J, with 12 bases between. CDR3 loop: CSARGQENPYEQYF. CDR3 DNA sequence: TGCAGTGCTAGAGGGCAGGAGAACCCCTACGAGCAGTACTTC.

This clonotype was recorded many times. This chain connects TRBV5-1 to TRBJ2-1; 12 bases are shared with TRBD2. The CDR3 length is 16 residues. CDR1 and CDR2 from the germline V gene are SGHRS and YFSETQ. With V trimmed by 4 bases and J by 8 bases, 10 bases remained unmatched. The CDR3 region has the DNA TGCGCCAGCAGCGCCGGCCTAGCGGGAGGGCCGGATGAGCAGTTCTTC. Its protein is CASSAGLAGGPDEQFF.

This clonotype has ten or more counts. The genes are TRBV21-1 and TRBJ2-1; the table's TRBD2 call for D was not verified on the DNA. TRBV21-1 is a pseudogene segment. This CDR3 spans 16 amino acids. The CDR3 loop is CASSLTAETIWGEQFF. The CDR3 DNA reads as TGTGCCAGCAGCTTGACGGCCGAGACTATATGGGGTGAGCAGTTCTTC.

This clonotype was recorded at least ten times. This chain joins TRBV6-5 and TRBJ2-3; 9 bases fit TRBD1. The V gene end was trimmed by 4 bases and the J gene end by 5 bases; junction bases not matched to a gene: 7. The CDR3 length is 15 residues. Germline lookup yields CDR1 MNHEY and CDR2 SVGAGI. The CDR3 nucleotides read TGTGCCAGCAGTTCCGGGACAGGGCAGGTAGATACGCAGTATTTT. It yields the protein CASSSGTGQVDTQYF.

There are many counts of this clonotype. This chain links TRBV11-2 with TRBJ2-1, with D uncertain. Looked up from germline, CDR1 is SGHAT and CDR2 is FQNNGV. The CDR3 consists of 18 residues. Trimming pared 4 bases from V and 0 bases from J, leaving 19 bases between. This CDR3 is CASSYLSTGSSSYNEQFF. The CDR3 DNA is TGTGCCAGCAGCTATCTATCGACGGGTTCGAGCTCCTACAATGAGCAGTTCTTC.

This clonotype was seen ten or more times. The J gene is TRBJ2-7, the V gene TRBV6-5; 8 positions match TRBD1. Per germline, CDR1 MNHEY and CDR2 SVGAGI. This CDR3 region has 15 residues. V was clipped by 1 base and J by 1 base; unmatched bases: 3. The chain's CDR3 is CASSYFGQGSYEQYF. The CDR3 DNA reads TGTGCCAGCAGTTACTTCGGACAGGGATCCTACGAGCAGTACTTC.

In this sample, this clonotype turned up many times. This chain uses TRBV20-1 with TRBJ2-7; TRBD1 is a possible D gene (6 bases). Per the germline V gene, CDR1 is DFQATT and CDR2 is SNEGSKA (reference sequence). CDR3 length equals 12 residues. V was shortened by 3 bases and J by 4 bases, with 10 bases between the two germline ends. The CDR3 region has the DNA TGCAGTGCTAGGAGGGGACAATACGAGCAGTACTTC. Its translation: CSARRGQYEQYF.

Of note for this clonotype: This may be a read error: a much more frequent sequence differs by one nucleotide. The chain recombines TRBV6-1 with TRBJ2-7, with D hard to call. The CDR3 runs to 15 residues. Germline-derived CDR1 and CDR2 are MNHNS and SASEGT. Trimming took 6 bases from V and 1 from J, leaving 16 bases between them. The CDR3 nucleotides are TGTGCCAGCAGCGACATTAGGACCGCTTCCTACGAGCAGTACTTC. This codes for CASSDIRTASYEQYF.

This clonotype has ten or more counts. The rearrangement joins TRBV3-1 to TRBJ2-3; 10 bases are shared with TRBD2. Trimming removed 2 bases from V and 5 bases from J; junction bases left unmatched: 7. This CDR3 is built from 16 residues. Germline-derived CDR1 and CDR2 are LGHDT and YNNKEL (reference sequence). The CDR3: CASSQLERGGLDTQYF. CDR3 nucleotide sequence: TGTGCCAGCAGCCAACTCGAGCGGGGGGGCTTAGATACGCAGTATTTT.

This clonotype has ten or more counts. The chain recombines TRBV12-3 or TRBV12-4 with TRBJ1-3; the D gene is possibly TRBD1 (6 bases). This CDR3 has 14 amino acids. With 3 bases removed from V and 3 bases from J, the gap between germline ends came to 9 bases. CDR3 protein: CASSFSGDGNTIYF. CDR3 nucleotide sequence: TGTGCCAGCAGTTTTTCAGGGGATGGAAACACCATATATTTT.

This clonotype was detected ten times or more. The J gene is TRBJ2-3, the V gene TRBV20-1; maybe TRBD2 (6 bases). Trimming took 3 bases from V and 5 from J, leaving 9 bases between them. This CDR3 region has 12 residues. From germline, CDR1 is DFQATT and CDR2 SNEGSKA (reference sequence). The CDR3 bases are TGCAGTGCTAGTAGGCGGGGAGATACGCAGTATTTT. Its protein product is CSASRRGDTQYF.

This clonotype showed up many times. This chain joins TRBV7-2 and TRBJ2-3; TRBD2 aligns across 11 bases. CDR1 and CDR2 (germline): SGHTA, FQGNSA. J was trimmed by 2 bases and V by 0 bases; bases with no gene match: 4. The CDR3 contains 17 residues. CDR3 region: CASSLALAGGPTDTQYF. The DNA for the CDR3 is TGTGCCAGCAGCTTAGCGCTAGCGGGGGGACCCACAGATACGCAGTATTTT. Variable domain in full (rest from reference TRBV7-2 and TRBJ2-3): GAGVSQSPSNKVTEKGKDVELRCDPISGHTALYWYRQSLGQGLEFLIYFQGNSAPDKSGLPSDRFSAERTGGSVSTLTIQRTQQEDSAVYLCASSLALAGGPTDTQYFGPGTRLTVL.

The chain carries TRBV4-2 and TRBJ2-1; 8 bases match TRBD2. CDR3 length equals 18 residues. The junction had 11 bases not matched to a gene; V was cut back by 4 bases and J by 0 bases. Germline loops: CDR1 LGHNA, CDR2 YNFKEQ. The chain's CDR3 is CASSPGGGGWSSYNEQFF. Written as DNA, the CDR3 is TGTGCCAGCAGCCCCGGTGGCGGGGGGTGGAGCTCCTACAATGAGCAGTTCTTC.

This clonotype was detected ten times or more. DNA for the CDR3: TGTGCCAGCAGTAACCGGGACATCACAGATACGCAGTATTTT. This gives the protein CASSNRDITDTQYF. The rearrangement links TRBV6-6 to TRBJ2-3, with D possibly matching TRBD1 (6 bases). This CDR3 has 14 amino acids. Germline CDR1 and CDR2: MNHNY and SVGAGI (reference sequence). Trimming cost V 5 bases and J 2 bases, with 11 bases left between them.

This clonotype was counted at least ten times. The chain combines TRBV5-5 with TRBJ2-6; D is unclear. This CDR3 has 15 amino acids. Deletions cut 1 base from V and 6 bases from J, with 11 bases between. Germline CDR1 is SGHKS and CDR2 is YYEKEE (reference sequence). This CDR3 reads CASSLNPVAANVLTF. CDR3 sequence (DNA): TGTGCCAGCAGCTTGAATCCCGTGGCGGCCAACGTCCTGACTTTC.

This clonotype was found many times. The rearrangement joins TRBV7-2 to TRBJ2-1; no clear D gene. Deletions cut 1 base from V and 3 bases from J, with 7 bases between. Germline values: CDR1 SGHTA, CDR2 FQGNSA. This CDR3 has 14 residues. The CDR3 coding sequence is TGTGCCAGCAGCTTAGTCCCGAACTACAATGAGCAGTTCTTC. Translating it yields CASSLVPNYNEQFF.

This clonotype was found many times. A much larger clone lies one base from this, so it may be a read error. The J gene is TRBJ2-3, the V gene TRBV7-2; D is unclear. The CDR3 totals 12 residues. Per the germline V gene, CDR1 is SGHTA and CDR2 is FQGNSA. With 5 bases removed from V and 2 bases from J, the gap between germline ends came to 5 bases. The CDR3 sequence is CASSTTTDTQYF. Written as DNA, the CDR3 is TGTGCCAGCAGCACTACCACAGATACGCAGTATTTT.